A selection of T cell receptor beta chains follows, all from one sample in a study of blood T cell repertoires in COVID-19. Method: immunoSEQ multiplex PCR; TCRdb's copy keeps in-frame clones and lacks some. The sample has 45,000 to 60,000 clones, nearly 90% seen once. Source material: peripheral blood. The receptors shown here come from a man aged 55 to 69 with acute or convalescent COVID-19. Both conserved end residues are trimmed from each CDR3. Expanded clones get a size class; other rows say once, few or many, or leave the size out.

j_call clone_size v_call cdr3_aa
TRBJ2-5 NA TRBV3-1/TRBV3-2 ASSQAGSRETQY
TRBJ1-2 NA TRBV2 ASTSVETGGHGYT
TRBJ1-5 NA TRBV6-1 ASSEGQFNQPQH
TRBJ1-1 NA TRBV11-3 ASSSDRNTEAF
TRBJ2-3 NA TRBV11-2 ASSLGAREADTQY
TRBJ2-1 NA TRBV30 AWSVGSHRF
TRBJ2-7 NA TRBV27 ASPKGSGTSPSRYEQY
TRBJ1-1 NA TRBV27 ASSQGLGTEAF
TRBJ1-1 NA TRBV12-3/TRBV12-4 AMVGGNTEAF
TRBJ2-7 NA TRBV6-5 ASSGDSAYEQY
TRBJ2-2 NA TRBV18 ASSPPTMGELF
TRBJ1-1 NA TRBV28 ASSFAGDTDRMNTEAF
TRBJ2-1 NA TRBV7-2 ASSLVSGGDNEQF
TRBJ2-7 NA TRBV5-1 ASSLGPGEPLYEQY
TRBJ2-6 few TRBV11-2 ASSLVPPNSGANVLT
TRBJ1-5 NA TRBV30 AWTPGGRDQPQH
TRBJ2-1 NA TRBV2 ASRKLAGGPDEQF
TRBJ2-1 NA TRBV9 ASSAPGDDPRFELSYNEQF
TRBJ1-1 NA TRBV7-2 ASSLSRTQEAF
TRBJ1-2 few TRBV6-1 ASSEGRDGFYGYT
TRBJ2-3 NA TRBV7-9 ASSLGLSTDTQY
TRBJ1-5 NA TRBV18 ASSLISPGQGFNQPQH
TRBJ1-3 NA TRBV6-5 ASGSSASSGNTIY
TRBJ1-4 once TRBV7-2 ASSLVPGSQEKLF
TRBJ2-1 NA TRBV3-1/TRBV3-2 ASSQGTSGGASYNEQF
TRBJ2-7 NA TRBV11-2 ASSLLTDSLNTYEQY
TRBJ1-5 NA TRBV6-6 ASSYPRENSNQPQH
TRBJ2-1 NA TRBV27 ASSGTSGVGDEQF
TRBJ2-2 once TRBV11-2 ASSPRTGQNTGELF
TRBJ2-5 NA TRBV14 ASSQGLGDRGETQY
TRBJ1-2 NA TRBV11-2 ASSLGSGLNSGYT
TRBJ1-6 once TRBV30 AWSAGGSNSPLH
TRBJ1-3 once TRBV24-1 ATSASGNTIY
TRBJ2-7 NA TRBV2 ASTAETYEQY
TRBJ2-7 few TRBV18 ASSLAGTLYEQY
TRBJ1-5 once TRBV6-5 ASSYSRTGGQPQH
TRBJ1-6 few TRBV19 ASSIDLRAPLH
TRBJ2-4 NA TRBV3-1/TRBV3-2 ASSPPLGGRNIQY
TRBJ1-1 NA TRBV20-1 SASGGQSLNTEAF
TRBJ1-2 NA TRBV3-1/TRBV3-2 ASSHYSRDGYT
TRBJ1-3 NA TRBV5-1 ASSLRGSGNTIY
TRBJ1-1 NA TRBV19 ASSIKGTTPEAF
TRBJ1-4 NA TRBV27 ASSAPGTGHEKLF
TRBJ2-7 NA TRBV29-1 SVKIPDRPPYEQY
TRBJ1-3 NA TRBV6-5 ASSPTGANTIY
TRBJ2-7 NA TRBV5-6 ASSGLQVNHEQY
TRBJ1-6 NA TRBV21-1 ASSKRQVSTGGYNSPLH
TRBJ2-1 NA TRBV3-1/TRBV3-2 ASSQQTGEQF
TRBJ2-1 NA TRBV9 ASGQMESYNEQF
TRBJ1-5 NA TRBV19 ASDSSNQPQH
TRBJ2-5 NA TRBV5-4 ASGTRQETQY
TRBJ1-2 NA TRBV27 ASSFFRTGNGYT